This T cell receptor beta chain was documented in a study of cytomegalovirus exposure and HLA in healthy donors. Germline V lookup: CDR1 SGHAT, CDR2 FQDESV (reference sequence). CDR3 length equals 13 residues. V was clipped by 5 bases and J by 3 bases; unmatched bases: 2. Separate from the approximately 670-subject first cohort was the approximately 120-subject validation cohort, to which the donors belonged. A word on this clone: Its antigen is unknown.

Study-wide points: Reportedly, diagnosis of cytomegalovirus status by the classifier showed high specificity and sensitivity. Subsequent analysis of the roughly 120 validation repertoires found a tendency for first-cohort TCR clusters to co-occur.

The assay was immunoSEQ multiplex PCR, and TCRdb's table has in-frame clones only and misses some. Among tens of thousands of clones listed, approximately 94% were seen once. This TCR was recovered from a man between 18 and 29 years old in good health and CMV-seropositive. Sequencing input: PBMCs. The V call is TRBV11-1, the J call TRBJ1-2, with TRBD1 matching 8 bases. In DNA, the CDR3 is TGTGCCAGCAGCCCGGGACAGGACTATGGCTACACCTTC. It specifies CASSPGQDYGYTF.